This T cell receptor beta chain was identified during a study of blood T cell repertoires in COVID-19. Study-level information: Samples representing acute and convalescent COVID-19 were sourced from the United States, Italy and Spain.

Sequencing used immunoSEQ multiplex PCR; TCRdb keeps in-frame clones, though not all of them. This sample has fewer than 350,000 clones; 75% to 90% occur once, and the top ten carry 4.1%. The origin of this receptor is a woman younger than 45 with acute COVID-19. The sample was PBMCs or T cells enriched from blood (not recorded which).

In DNA, the CDR3 is TGTGCCAGCAGCGCCACGGGAGGGGGCGAGCAGTACTTC. Its translation: CASSATGGGEQYF. V is TRBV7-3 and J is TRBJ2-7; the match to TRBD2 covers 8 bases. There are 13 residues in the CDR3. From germline, CDR1 is SGHTA and CDR2 FQGTGA. Unmatched junction bases numbered 6, after V lost 5 bases and J lost 6 bases.